This T cell receptor (beta chain) was recorded in a study of T-cell reconstitution after alpha-beta-depleted transplantation in children (dated by TCRdb to about 2016). Broadly, across the study: T-cell immune reconstitution after TCRalphabeta/CD19-depleted allogeneic hematopoietic cell transplantation in children was quantitatively tracked in the study by means of TCR repertoire profiling. The paper as a whole reports these results and caveats: Over subsequent months, a decline in hyperexpanded clone frequencies was noted, and after one year, T-cell counts and TCRbeta diversity were mostly ascribed to newly produced T cells. The apparently early recovery of alphabetaT-cell counts about two months after transplant reportedly depended on only several hundred rapidly expanded clones that came from non-depleted graft cells. In some patients, the high TCRbeta diversity seen at day 60 was put down to recipient T cells and intrathymic progenitors that had survived conditioning.

Spanning cysteine to phenylalanine, the CDR3 consists of 15 amino acids. Only the CDR3 part of the read is kept: 45 bases, read in frame from the first base. According to the germline V gene (reference sequence), CDR1 reads LGHDT and CDR2 reads YNNKEL. The junction shows trimming of 3 bases on V and 1 base on J, plus 13 bases between the germline ends. Library creation used PCR. Instrument used: Illumina HiSeq 2500. TCR libraries were prepared with molecular barcoding, using unique molecular identifiers to normalize TCRbeta repertoire quantification. Using fastp at Q25 and MiXCR, TCRdb reprocessed the public reads and kept productive beta chains. For every CDR3 protein sequence, its rows merge into one entry that carries the most common genes and DNA. This sample comprises about 290,000 distinct CDR3 sequences, 9.5% to 13% of them detected only once. The ten largest account for about 8% of the sample.

The treatment or condition label, read with the paper, signifies: allogeneic hematopoietic cell transplantation with graft depleted of TCRalphabeta T cells and CD19 B cells. TCRalphabeta/CD19-depleted allogeneic hematopoietic cell grafts were given to the transplant recipients, all of whom were children. This clonotype was seen many times. Its antigen specificity is not known. Per-base qualities were not stored, and no clone one base away is much larger. The chain links TRBV3-1 with TRBJ2-7; a tentative D match to TRBD2 spans 6 bases. The TCR originated in a boy younger than two with acute myeloid leukemia, due to receive a stem cell transplant. Source: PBMCs, taken before TCRalphabeta/CD19-depleted stem cell transplant. The nucleotides read TGTGCCAGCAGCCACCATGGGGGAGGATCCTACGAGCAGTACTTC. This sequence encodes CASSHHGGGSYEQYF.